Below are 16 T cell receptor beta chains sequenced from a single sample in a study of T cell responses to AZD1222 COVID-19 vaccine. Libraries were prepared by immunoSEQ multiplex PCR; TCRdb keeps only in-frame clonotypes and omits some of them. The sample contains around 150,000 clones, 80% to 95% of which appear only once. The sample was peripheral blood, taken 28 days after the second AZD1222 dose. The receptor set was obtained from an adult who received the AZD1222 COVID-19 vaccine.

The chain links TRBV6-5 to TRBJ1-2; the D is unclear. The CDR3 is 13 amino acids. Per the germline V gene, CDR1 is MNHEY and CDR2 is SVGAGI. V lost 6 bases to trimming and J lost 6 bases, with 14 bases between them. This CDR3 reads CASSPPGLDGYTF. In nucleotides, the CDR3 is TGTGCCAGCAGCCCACCCGGGCTGGATGGCTACACCTTC.

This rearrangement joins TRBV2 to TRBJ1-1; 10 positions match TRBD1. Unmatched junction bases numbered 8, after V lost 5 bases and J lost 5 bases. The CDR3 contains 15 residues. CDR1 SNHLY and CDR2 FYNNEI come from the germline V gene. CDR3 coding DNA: TGTGCCAGCAGTACTAGGACAGGGGGTGGAACTGAAGCTTTCTTT. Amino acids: CASSTRTGGGTEAFF.

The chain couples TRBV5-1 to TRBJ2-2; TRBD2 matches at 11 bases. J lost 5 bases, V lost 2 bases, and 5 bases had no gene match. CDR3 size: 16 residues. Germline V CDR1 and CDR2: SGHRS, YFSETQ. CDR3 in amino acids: CASSFGTSGPTGELFF. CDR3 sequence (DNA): TGCGCCAGCAGCTTTGGGACTAGCGGACCAACCGGGGAGCTGTTTTTT.

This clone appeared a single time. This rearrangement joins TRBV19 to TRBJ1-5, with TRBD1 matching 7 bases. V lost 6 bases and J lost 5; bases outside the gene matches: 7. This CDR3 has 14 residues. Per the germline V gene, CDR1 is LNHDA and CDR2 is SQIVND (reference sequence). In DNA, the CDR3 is TGTGCCAGTAGAAACGACAGGGCCCATCAGCCCCAGCATTTT. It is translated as CASRNDRAHQPQHF.

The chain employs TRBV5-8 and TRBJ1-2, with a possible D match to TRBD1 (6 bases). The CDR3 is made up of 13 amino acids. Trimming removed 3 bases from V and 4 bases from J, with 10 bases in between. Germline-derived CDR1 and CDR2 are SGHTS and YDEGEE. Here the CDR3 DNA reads TGTGCCAGCAGCTGGGACATACCCTATGGCTACACCTTC. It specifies CASSWDIPYGYTF.

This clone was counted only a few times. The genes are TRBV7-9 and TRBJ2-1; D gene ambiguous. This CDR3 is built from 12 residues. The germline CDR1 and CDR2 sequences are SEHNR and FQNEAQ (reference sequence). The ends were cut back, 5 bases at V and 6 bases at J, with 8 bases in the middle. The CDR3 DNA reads TGTGCCAGCAGCCGCGACATCAATGAGCAGTTCTTC. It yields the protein CASSRDINEQFF. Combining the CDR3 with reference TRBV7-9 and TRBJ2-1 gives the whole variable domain DTGVSQNPRHKITKRGQNVTFRCDPISEHNRLYWYRQTLGQGPEFLTYFQNEAQLEKSRLLSDRFSAERPKGSFSTLEIQRTEQGDSAMYLCASSRDINEQFFGPGTRLTVL.

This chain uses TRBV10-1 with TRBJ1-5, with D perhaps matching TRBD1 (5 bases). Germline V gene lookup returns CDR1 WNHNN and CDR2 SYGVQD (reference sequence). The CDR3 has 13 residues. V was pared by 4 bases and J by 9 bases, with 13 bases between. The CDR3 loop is CASSVAPGGPQHF. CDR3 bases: TGCGCCAGCAGTGTGGCCCCGGGGGGGCCCCAGCATTTT.

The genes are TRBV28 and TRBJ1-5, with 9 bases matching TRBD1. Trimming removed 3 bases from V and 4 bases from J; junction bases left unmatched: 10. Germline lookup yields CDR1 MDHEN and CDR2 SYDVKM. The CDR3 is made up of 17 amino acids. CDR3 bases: TGTGCCAGCAGTTTTTTATTATCTGGGACAGGGAATCAGCCCCAGCATTTT. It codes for CASSFLLSGTGNQPQHF.

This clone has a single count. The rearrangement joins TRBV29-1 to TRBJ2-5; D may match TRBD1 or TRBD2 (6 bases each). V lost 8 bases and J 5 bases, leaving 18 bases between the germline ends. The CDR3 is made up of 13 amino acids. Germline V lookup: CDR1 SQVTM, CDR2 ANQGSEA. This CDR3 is CSQTAGAGETQYF. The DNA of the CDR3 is TGCAGCCAAACGGCAGGGGCGGGGGAGACCCAGTACTTC.

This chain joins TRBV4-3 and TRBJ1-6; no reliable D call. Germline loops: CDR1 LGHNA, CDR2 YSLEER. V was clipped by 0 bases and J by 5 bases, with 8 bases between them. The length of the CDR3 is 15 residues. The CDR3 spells CASSQDLENNSPLHF. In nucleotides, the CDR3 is TGCGCCAGCAGCCAAGATCTGGAGAATAATTCACCCCTCCACTTT.

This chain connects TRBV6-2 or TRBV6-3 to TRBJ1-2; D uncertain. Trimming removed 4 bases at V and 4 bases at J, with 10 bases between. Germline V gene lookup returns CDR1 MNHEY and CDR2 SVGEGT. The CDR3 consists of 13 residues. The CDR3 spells CASSFRGGYGYTF. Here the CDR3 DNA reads TGTGCCAGCAGTTTTCGGGGAGGCTATGGCTACACCTTC.

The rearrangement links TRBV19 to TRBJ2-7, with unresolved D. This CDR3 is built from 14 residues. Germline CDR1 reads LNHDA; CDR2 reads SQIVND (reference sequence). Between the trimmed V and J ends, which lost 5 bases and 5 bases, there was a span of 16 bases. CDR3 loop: CASSYGQDGHEQYF. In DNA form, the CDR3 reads TGTGCCAGTAGTTACGGGCAGGACGGCCACGAGCAGTACTTC.

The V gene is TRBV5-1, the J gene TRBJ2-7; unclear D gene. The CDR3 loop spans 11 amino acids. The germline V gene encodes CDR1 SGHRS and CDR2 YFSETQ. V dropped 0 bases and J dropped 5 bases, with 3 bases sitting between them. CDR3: CASSLGHEQYF. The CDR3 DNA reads TGCGCCAGCAGCTTGGGGCACGAGCAGTACTTC. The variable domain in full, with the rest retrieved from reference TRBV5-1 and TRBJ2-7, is KAGVTQTPRYLIKTRGQQVTLSCSPISGHRSVSWYQQTPGQGLQFLFEYFSETQRNKGNFPGRFSGRQFSNSRSEMNVSTLELGDSALYLCASSLGHEQYFGPGTRLTVT.

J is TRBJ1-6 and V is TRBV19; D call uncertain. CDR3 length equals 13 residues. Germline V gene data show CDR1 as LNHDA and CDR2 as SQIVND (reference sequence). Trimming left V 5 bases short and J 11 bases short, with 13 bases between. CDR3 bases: TGTGCCAGTAGTTCGGGGATTTGGGCACCCCTCCACTTT. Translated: CASSSGIWAPLHF.

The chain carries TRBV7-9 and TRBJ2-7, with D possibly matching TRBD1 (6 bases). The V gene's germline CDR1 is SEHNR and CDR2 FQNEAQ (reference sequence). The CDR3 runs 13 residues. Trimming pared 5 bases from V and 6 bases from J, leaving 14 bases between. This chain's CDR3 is CASSPNTGFEQYF. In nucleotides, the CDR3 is TGTGCCAGCAGCCCTAATACAGGGTTCGAGCAGTACTTC.

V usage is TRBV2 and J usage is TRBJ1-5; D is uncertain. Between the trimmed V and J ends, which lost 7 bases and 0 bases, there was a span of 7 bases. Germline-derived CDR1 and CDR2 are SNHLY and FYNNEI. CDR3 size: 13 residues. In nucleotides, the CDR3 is TGTGCCAGCACAGAATATAGCAATCAGCCCCAGCATTTT. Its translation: CASTEYSNQPQHF.